The source of this T cell receptor beta chain is a study of T cell repertoires in ileal Crohn's disease. On the study more broadly: Postoperative therapy was given to about half: approximately 10 thiopurines, around 18 anti-TNF agents. Study-level results: Sorted CD8 T cells held more high-frequency clones than CD4. All patients with clonality above 26.8% had endoscopic recurrence.

Concerning this clone: Its specificity is unknown.

Germline V CDR1 and CDR2: SGHRS, YFSETQ. Deletions cut 4 bases from V and 4 bases from J, with 17 bases between. The CDR3 totals 15 residues. TCRdb's table, derived via immunoSEQ multiplex PCR, lists solely in-frame clones and lacks some. In the table there are fewer than 18,000 clones, 80% of which are singletons. Sequenced material: ileal tissue. The chain has TRBV5-1 and TRBJ1-1; D may be TRBD1 (6 bases). The source of this sequence is an adult with Crohn's disease. This CDR3 reads CASSGGAGGGTEAFF. In DNA form, the CDR3 reads TGCGCCAGCAGCGGGGGGGCCGGCGGGGGCACTGAAGCTTTCTTT.